The 24 T cell receptor beta chains presented below share a single source sample, sequenced in a study of blood T cells in healthy people across ages. Then a second PCR, running about 6 to 11 cycles, was carried out with a sample-barcoded 5' primer and a J-beta primer mix. Via MiXCR, TCRdb re-called the 5' RACE reads, giving one row per CDR3 protein. The repertoire holds 1.8 million or so distinct CDR3 sequences, with about two fifths as singletons. Sequences were obtained from blood. These receptors were taken from a human donor in good health.

This sequence joins TRBV3-1 and TRBJ2-7; 10 bases fit TRBD2. The ends lost 5 bases at V and 3 bases at J; junction bases unmatched: 4. The CDR3 sequence is 14 residues long. Germline V gives CDR1 LGHDT, CDR2 YNNKEL (reference sequence). The CDR3 DNA reads TGTGCCAGCAGCGTAACTAGCGGGGTCTACGAGCAGTACTTC. This gives the protein CASSVTSGVYEQYF.

This chain connects TRBV12-5 to TRBJ1-5; D might be TRBD1 (5 bases). Germline CDR1 and CDR2: LGHNT and FRNRAP. Trimming pared 0 bases from V and 5 bases from J, leaving 17 bases between. This CDR3 comprises 17 residues. CDR3 loop: CASGLVGRAMGDQPQHF. Here the CDR3 DNA reads TGTGCTAGTGGTTTGGTAGGGAGGGCCATGGGGGATCAGCCCCAGCATTTT.

This chain uses TRBV6-4 with TRBJ2-4; D could derive from TRBD1 or TRBD2 (5 bases each). Germline V gene data show CDR1 as MRHNA and CDR2 as SNTAGT. V lost 2 bases to trimming and J lost 15 bases, with 26 bases between them. The CDR3 has 16 amino acids. This CDR3 is CASSDRQGPTAPRPYF. CDR3 in DNA: TGTGCCAGCAGTGACAGGCAGGGACCCACGGCTCCTAGACCGTACTTC.

This clonotype was counted only a few times. This chain links TRBV29-1 with TRBJ2-5; a weak D match, TRBD1 (6 bases). This CDR3 is 13 amino acids long. V was cut by 6 bases and J by 3 bases, with 14 bases left in between. Germline CDR1 is SQVTM and CDR2 is ANQGSEA. The CDR3 DNA follows: TGCAGCGTCGCCCCGGGACAAAAAGAGACCCAGTACTTC. Translation: CSVAPGQKETQYF.

This clonotype was detected only a few times. The rearrangement joins TRBV12-3 or TRBV12-4 to TRBJ1-2; D unclear. The germline V and J ends were trimmed by 6 bases and 6 bases, with 14 bases remaining between them. The CDR3 runs to 13 residues. CDR3 in amino acids: CASRDVYHHGYTF. CDR3 in DNA: TGTGCCAGCAGAGACGTCTACCACCATGGCTACACCTTC.

This clonotype was seen a few times. The chain has TRBV5-1 and TRBJ1-5, with D perhaps matching TRBD1 (6 bases). Germline-derived CDR1 and CDR2 are SGHRS and YFSETQ. The CDR3 is made up of 16 amino acids. Trimming stripped 4 bases from V and 0 bases from J, with 14 bases between. The CDR3 DNA sequence: TGCGCCAGCAGCCCTCAGGGGCCGAATAGCAATCAGCCCCAGCATTTT. Protein: CASSPQGPNSNQPQHF.

The chain employs TRBV20-1 and TRBJ2-3; D may correspond to TRBD1 or TRBD2 (6 bases each). The germline V and J ends were trimmed by 6 bases and 3 bases, with 16 bases remaining between them. This CDR3 is built from 14 residues. Germline values: CDR1 DFQATT, CDR2 SNEGSKA (reference sequence). The CDR3 reads CSARGLAKTDTQYF. Here the CDR3 DNA reads TGCAGTGCCAGGGGTCTAGCGAAAACAGATACGCAGTATTTT.

Note on this clonotype: With a much larger clone just one base away, this may be a read error. The J gene is TRBJ2-1, the V gene TRBV3-1, with TRBD2 matching 10 bases. This CDR3 is built from 16 residues. The V segment lost 2 bases and the J segment 7 bases; nucleotides outside the gene matches: 8. From germline, CDR1 is LGHDT and CDR2 YNNKEL (reference sequence). The CDR3 protein is CASSQRRAGGKNEQFF. For the CDR3, the DNA is TGTGCCAGCAGCCAAAGGCGAGCGGGGGGGAAGAATGAGCAGTTCTTC.

The chain employs TRBV12-3 or TRBV12-4 and TRBJ2-3; D remains unclear. The CDR3 length is 12 residues. V lost 6 bases and J lost 3, with 7 bases in between. CDR3 sequence reads: CASRTQTDTQYF. The DNA for the CDR3 is TGTGCCAGCAGAACCCAAACAGATACGCAGTATTTT.

This chain joins TRBV27 and TRBJ1-2; tentative D call: TRBD1 (6 bases). The CDR3 is 12 residues long. Between the trimmed V and J ends, which lost 6 bases and 6 bases, there was a span of 11 bases. Germline V lookup: CDR1 MNHEY, CDR2 SMNVEV (reference sequence). The chain's CDR3 is CASRHRVNGYTF. In DNA, the CDR3 is TGTGCCAGCAGACACAGGGTAAATGGCTACACCTTC.

This clonotype was detected a few times. The rearrangement links TRBV6-1 to TRBJ2-7; TRBD1 is a possible D gene (5 bases). The CDR3 covers 14 residues. Trimming stripped 2 bases from V and 3 bases from J, with 11 bases between. Per germline, CDR1 MNHNS and CDR2 SASEGT. The CDR3 nucleotides are TGTGCCAGCAGTGAACCTAGGGGCAACTACGAGCAGTACTTC. It yields the protein CASSEPRGNYEQYF.

This clonotype has a handful of counts. The chain links TRBV11-2 to TRBJ1-4; TRBD1 is a possible D gene (5 bases). The CDR3 consists of 12 residues. Germline V lookup: CDR1 SGHAT, CDR2 FQNNGV. Trimming left V 3 bases short and J 8 bases short, with 7 bases between. CDR3 DNA: TGTGCCAGCAGCTTTTACAGGGAAAAACTGTTTTTT. This encodes CASSFYREKLFF.

This clonotype was detected only once. J is TRBJ2-7 and V is TRBV12-3 or TRBV12-4; 7 nucleotides line up with TRBD1. This CDR3 contains 14 residues. V lost 7 bases to trimming and J lost 1 base; unmatched junction nucleotides: 7. CDR3 sequence: CASKDRAQSYEQYF. The CDR3 nucleotides are TGTGCCAGCAAAGACAGGGCCCAATCCTACGAGCAGTACTTC.

The chain uses TRBV18 and TRBJ1-5; D remains unclear. Germline CDR1 is KGHSH and CDR2 is LQKENI. The CDR3 has 17 residues. Trimming cost V 1 base and J 0 bases, with 13 bases left between them. Written as DNA, the CDR3 is TGTGCCAGCTCACCACAAGCATTTTTGGGTAGCAATCAGCCCCAGCATTTT. This codes for CASSPQAFLGSNQPQHF.

This clonotype has only a few counts. The gene calls are TRBV7-9 and TRBJ1-1, with D possibly TRBD1 on 6 matching bases. The CDR3 totals 14 residues. Trimming removed 7 bases at V and 0 bases at J, with 12 bases between. From germline, CDR1 is SEHNR and CDR2 FQNEAQ (reference sequence). As DNA, the CDR3 is TGTGCCAGCACCTCTGACAGGTTGAACACTGAAGCTTTCTTT. Its protein is CASTSDRLNTEAFF.

This clonotype has more than one count but fewer than ten. The rearrangement uses TRBV7-2 and TRBJ1-5; D is undetermined. The germline gives CDR1 SGHTA, CDR2 FQGNSA. The CDR3 spans 16 residues. Trimming left V 2 bases short and J 0 bases short, with 11 bases between. The CDR3 loop is CASSLSAGNSNQPQHF. CDR3 sequence (DNA): TGTGCCAGCAGCTTATCGGCAGGAAATAGCAATCAGCCCCAGCATTTT.

The genes are TRBV20-1 and TRBJ1-2; D not resolved. Germline CDR1 and CDR2: DFQATT and SNEGSKA (reference sequence). Trimming pared 5 bases from V and 6 bases from J, leaving 19 bases between. The CDR3 has 14 amino acids. CDR3 DNA sequence: TGCAGTGCTGCCCCAGAGGGATTGAGGGATGGCTACACCTTC. Protein sequence: CSAAPEGLRDGYTF.

This chain joins TRBV27 and TRBJ2-4; D uncertain. CDR3 length equals 16 residues. The V gene lost 2 bases and the J gene lost 13 bases, with 24 bases spanning the gap. Per germline, CDR1 MNHEY and CDR2 SMNVEV (reference sequence). The CDR3 DNA sequence: TGTGCCAGCAGTTTAGGATCTTTTGGACCTCCGCGAGAGCAGTACTTC. It codes for CASSLGSFGPPREQYF.

The chain combines TRBV6-1 with TRBJ2-4; a possible D gene is TRBD2 (6 bases). The CDR3 is 13 amino acids. The germline V gene has CDR1 MNHNS and CDR2 SASEGT. Trimming stripped 1 base from V and 14 bases from J, with 15 bases between. CDR3 in amino acids: CASSEDLPGEKYF. Here the CDR3 DNA reads TGTGCCAGCAGTGAAGACCTCCCGGGGGAGAAGTACTTC.

The chain employs TRBV20-1 and TRBJ1-3, with a weak D call TRBD1 (5 bases). The V and J ends lost 4 bases and 0 bases respectively, with 10 bases between them. Per germline, CDR1 DFQATT and CDR2 SNEGSKA (reference sequence). The CDR3 is 14 residues long. CDR3 protein: CSATGGSSGNTIYF. The CDR3 DNA reads as TGCAGTGCTACCGGGGGTAGCTCTGGAAACACCATATATTTT.

V gene TRBV7-9 combines with J gene TRBJ2-4, with a weak D call TRBD1 (6 bases). V was cut by 1 base and J by 13 bases, with 20 bases left in between. The CDR3 is 15 residues long. Germline assignment: CDR1 SEHNR and CDR2 FQNEAQ (reference sequence). The CDR3 region is CASSLVSGANYGQYF. The CDR3 DNA reads TGTGCCAGCAGCTTAGTATCAGGGGCCAATTACGGGCAGTACTTC.

The V call is TRBV2, the J call TRBJ2-7, with D perhaps matching TRBD2 (6 bases). V dropped 3 bases and J dropped 1 base, with 13 bases sitting between them. This CDR3 comprises 15 residues. The V gene's germline CDR1 is SNHLY and CDR2 FYNNEI. In nucleotides, the CDR3 is TGTGCCAGCAGTGATGGCGGGGTTGCTTCCTACGAGCAGTACTTC. Its protein product is CASSDGGVASYEQYF. Using reference TRBV2 and TRBJ2-7 for the parts outside the CDR3, the full variable domain is EPEVTQTPSHQVTQMGQEVILRCVPISNHLYFYWYRQILGQKVEFLVSFYNNEISEKSEIFDDQFSVERPDGSNFTLKIRSTKLEDSAMYFCASSDGGVASYEQYFGPGTRLTVT.

About this clonotype itself: At one boundary the junction diverges from the germline segment, which might be a read error. The J gene is TRBJ1-6, the V gene TRBV28; D is perhaps TRBD1 (6 bases). The length of the CDR3 is 13 residues. CDR1 is MDHEN and CDR2 is SYDVKM in the germline V gene. The DNA for the CDR3 is TGTGCCAGCAGTTTAATAGACAGGTCACCTCTCCACTTT. Amino acids: CASSLIDRSPLHF.

This clonotype showed up just a few times. This sequence joins TRBV29-1 and TRBJ2-5; TRBD2 agrees at 8 bases. Germline V gene data show CDR1 as SQVTM and CDR2 as ANQGSEA. V shed 6 bases and J 4 bases; nucleotides not matched to a gene: 16. The CDR3 covers 16 residues. The CDR3 nucleotides read TGCAGCGTCGACCCCGGGACTAGTGTTGTAGGAGAGACCCAGTACTTC. It specifies CSVDPGTSVVGETQYF.